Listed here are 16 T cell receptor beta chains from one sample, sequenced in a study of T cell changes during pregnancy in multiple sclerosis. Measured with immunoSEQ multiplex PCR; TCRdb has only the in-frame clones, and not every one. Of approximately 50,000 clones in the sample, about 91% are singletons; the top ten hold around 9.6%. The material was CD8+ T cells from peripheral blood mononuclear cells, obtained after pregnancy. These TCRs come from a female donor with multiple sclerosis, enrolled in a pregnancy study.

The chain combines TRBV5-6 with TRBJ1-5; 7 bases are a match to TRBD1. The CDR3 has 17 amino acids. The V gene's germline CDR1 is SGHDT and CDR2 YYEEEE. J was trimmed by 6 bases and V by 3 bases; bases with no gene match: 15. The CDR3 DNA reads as TGTGCCAGCAGCTCCCTCTCGGACAGGTTACGTGGTCAGCCCCAGCATTTT. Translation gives CASSSLSDRLRGQPQHF.

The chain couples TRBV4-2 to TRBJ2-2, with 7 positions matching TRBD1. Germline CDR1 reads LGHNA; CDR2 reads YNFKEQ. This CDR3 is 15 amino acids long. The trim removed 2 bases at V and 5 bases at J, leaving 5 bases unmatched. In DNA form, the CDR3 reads TGTGCCAGCAGCCAATACGACAGGGAGACCGGGGAGCTGTTTTTT. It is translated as CASSQYDRETGELFF.

CDR3 residues: CASSFPSGYEQYF. The CDR3 bases are TGTGCCAGCAGCTTTCCTAGCGGATACGAGCAGTACTTC. The J gene is TRBJ2-7, the V gene TRBV7-9, with TRBD2 matching 7 bases. J lost 4 bases, V lost 3 bases, and 3 bases had no gene match. Germline V gene lookup returns CDR1 SEHNR and CDR2 FQNEAQ (reference sequence). The CDR3 is made up of 13 amino acids.

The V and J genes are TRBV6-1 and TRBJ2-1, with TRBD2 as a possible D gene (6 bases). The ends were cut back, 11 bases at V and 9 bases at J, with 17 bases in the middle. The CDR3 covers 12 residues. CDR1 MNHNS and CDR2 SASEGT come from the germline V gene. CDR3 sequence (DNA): TGTGCCGCTCACAGTCCGCGGGGTGAGCAGTTCTTC. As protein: CAAHSPRGEQFF.

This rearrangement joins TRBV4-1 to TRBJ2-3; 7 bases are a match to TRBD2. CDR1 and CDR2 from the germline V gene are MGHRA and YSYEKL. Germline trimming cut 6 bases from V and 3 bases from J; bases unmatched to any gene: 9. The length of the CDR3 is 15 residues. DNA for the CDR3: TGCGCCAGCAGAGTTACCGTGGGGGGGACAGATACGCAGTATTTT. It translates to CASRVTVGGTDTQYF.

The CDR3 region has the DNA TGTGCCAGCAGCTCAGAGGGGGGGGTAATAGCTGAAGCTTTCTTT. Translated, it gives CASSSEGGVIAEAFF. The chain employs TRBV7-3 and TRBJ1-1; D is perhaps TRBD1 (6 bases). The CDR3 extends over 15 amino acids. Trimming removed 4 bases from V and 6 bases from J, with 18 bases in between. The germline gives CDR1 SGHTA, CDR2 FQGTGA.

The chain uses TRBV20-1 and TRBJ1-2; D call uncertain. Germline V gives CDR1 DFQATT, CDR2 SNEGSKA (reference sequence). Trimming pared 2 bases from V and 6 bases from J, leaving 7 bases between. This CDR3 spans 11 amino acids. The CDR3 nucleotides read TGCAGTGCTAGACCTCGGGATGGCTACACCTTC. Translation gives CSARPRDGYTF.

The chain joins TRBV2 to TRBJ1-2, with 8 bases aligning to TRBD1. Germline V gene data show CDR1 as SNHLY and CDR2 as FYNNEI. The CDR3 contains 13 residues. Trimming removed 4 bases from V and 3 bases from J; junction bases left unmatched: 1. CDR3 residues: CASSGQGYYGYTF. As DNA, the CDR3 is TGTGCCAGCAGTGGACAGGGGTACTATGGCTACACCTTC.

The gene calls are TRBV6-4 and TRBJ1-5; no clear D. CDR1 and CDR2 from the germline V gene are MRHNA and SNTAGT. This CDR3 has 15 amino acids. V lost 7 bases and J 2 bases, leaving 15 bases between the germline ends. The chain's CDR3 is CASTHLGRGNQPQHF. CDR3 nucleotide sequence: TGTGCCAGCACCCACCTAGGGAGAGGCAATCAGCCCCAGCATTTT.

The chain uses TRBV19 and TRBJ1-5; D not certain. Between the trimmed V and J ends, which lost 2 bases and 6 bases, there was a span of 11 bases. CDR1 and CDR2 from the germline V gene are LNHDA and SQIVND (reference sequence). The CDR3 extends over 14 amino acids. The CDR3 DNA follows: TGTGCCAGTAGTATAACCGTTACGGGTCAGCCCCAGCATTTT. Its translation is CASSITVTGQPQHF.

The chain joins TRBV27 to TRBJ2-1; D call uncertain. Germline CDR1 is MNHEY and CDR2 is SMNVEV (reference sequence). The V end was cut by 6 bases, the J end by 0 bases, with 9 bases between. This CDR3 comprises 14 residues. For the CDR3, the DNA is TGTGCCAGCAGCTTGCGAAGCTCCTACAATGAGCAGTTCTTC. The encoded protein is CASSLRSSYNEQFF.

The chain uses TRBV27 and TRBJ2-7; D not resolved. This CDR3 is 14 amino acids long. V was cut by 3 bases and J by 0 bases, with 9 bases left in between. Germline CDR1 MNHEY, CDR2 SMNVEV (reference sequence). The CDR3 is CASSFVHSSYEQYF. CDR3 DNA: TGTGCCAGCAGTTTCGTTCACAGCTCCTACGAGCAGTACTTC.

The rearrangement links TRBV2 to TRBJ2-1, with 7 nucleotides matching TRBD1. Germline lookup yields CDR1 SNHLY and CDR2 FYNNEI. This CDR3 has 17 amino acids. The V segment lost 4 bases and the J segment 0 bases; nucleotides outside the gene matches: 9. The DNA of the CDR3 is TGTGCCAGCAGTGCGGTCCAGACAGGGAGCTCCTACAATGAGCAGTTCTTC. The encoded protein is CASSAVQTGSSYNEQFF. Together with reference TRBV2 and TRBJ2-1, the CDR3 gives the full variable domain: EPEVTQTPSHQVTQMGQEVILRCVPISNHLYFYWYRQILGQKVEFLVSFYNNEISEKSEIFDDQFSVERPDGSNFTLKIRSTKLEDSAMYFCASSAVQTGSSYNEQFFGPGTRLTVL.

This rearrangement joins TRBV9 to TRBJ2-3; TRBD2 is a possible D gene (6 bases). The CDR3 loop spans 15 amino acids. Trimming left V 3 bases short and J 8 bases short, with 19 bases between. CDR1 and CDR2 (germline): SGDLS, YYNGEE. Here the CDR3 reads CASSAGGAEGATQYF. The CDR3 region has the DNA TGTGCCAGCAGCGCCGGAGGGGCGGAGGGAGCTACGCAGTATTTT.

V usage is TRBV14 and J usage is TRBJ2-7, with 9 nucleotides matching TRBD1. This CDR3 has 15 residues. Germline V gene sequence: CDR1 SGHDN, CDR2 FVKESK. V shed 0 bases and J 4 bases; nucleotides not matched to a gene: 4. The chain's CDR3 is CASSQDWGQGYEQYF. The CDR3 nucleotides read TGTGCCAGCAGCCAAGATTGGGGACAGGGATACGAGCAGTACTTC.

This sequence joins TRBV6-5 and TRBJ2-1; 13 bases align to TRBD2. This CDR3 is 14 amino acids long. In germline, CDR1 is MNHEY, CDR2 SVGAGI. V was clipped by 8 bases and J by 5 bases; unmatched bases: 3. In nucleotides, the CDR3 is TGTGCCAGCCGCGGACTAGCGGGGGACAATGAGCAGTTCTTC. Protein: CASRGLAGDNEQFF.